This T cell receptor (beta chain) emerged from a study of T cell responses to AZD1222 COVID-19 vaccine. Study observations and caveats: Researchers report vaccine-associated CD4 TCRs spanning spike, with dominance at 160-218 and 743-854.

The J segment lost 9 bases and the V segment lost 6 bases, leaving 12 bases of the junction unmatched. The CDR3 runs to 14 residues. Germline V gene sequence: CDR1 MDHEN, CDR2 SYDVKM. Profiling relied on immunoSEQ multiplex PCR, and the TCRdb table lists in-frame clones only, not all of them. The sample holds approximately 140,000 clones, roughly nine tenths seen once. As to this clone: Its antigen is still unknown.

The chain links TRBV28 to TRBJ1-1; 8 positions agree with TRBD1. The receptor was derived from an adult who received the MenACWY meningococcal vaccine as a control. Sequenced material: peripheral blood, taken 28 days after the second dose of the MenACWY control vaccine. The CDR3 nucleotides are TGTGCCAGCAGGGCCGGACAGGGCGCTCTCAAAGCTTTCTTT. Protein sequence: CASRAGQGALKAFF.